This T cell receptor (beta chain) was retrieved from a study of cytomegalovirus exposure and HLA in healthy donors. Trimming removed 5 bases at V and 0 bases at J, with 2 bases between. The CDR3 contains 13 residues. Germline-derived CDR1 and CDR2 are MNHNS and SASEGT. Data came from immunoSEQ multiplex PCR; TCRdb stores just in-frame clones and leaves some out. The table lists about 150,000 clones, approximately 90% of them singletons. The gene calls are TRBV6-1 and TRBJ2-6; D unresolved. Sample: PBMCs. The sequence was collected from a man between 18 and 35 years old in good health and CMV-seronegative. The CDR3 bases are TGTGCCAGCAGTCTCTCTGGGGCCAACGTCCTGACTTTC. Its translation: CASSLSGANVLTF.